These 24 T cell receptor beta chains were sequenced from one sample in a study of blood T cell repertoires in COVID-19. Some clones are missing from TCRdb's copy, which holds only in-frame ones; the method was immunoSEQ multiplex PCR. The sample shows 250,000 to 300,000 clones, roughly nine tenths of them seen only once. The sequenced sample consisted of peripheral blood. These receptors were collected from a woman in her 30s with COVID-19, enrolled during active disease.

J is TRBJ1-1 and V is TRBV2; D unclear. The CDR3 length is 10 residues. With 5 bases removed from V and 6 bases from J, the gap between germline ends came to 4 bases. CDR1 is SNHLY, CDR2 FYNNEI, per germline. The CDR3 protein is CASSRAEAFF. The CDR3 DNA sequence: TGTGCCAGCAGTCGGGCTGAAGCTTTCTTT.

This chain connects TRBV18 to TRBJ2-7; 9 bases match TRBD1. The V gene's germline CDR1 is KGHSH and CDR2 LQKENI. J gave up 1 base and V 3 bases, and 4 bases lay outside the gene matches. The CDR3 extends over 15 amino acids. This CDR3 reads CASSPRTGDSYEQYF. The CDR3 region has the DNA TGTGCCAGCTCACCGCGGACAGGGGATTCCTACGAGCAGTACTTC.

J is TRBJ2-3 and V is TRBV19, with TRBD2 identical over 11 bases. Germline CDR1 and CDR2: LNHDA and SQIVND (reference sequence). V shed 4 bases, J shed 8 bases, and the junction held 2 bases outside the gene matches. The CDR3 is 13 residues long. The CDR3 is CASSTGLAGTQYF. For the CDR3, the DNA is TGTGCCAGTAGTACCGGACTAGCGGGTACGCAGTATTTT.

CDR3 in DNA: TGTGCCAGCAGAGAAACAGGGGGCCGGTACCAAGAGACCCAGTACTTC. Protein product: CASRETGGRYQETQYF. The chain carries TRBV2 and TRBJ2-5; 9 bases match TRBD1. The V gene's germline CDR1 is SNHLY and CDR2 FYNNEI. The CDR3 totals 16 residues. V gave up 6 bases and J gave up 0 bases; unmatched junction bases: 8.

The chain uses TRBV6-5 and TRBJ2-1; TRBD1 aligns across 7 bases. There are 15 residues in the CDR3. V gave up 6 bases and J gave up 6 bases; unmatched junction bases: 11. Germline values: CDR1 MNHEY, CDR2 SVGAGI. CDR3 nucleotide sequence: TGTGCCAGCAGCCCCGGGACAGATGGGGCCAATGAGCAGTTCTTC. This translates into CASSPGTDGANEQFF.

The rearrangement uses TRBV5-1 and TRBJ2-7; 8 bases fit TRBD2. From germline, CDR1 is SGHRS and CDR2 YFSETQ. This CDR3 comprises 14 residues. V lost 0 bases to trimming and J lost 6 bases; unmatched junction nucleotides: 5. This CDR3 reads CASSLAAGALEQYF. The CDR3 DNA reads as TGCGCCAGCAGCTTGGCAGCGGGGGCTCTCGAGCAGTACTTC. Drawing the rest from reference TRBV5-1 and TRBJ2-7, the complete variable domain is KAGVTQTPRYLIKTRGQQVTLSCSPISGHRSVSWYQQTPGQGLQFLFEYFSETQRNKGNFPGRFSGRQFSNSRSEMNVSTLELGDSALYLCASSLAAGALEQYFGPGTRLTVT.

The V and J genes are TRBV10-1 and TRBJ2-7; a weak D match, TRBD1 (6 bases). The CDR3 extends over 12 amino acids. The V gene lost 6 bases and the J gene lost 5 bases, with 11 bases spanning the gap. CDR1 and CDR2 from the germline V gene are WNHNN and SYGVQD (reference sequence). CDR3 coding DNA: TGCGCCAGCAGCGACAGGTTGAACGAGCAGTACTTC. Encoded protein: CASSDRLNEQYF.

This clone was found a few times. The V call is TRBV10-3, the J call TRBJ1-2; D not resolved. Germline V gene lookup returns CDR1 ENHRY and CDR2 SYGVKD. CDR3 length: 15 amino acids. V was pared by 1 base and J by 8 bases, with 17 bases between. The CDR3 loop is CAISELVEGTGGYTF. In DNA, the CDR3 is TGTGCCATCAGTGAGTTGGTAGAAGGAACGGGAGGCTACACCTTC.

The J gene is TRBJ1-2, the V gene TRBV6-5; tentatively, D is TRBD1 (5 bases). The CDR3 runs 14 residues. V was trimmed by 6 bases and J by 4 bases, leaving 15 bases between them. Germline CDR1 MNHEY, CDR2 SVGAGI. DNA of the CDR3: TGTGCCAGCAGCCCCGTGGGGGAGGCCTATGGCTACACCTTC. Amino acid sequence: CASSPVGEAYGYTF.

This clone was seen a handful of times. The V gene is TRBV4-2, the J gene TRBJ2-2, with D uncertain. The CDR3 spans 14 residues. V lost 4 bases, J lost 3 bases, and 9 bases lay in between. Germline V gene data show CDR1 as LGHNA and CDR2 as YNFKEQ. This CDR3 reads CASSLMSDTGELFF. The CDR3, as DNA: TGTGCCAGCAGCCTGATGTCAGACACCGGGGAGCTGTTTTTT.

The CDR3 DNA follows: TGCGCCAGCAGCCAAGATCAGCGGGGCTACGAGCAGTACTTC. This encodes CASSQDQRGYEQYF. The J gene is TRBJ2-7, the V gene TRBV4-1; 7 nucleotides match TRBD2. The CDR3 has 14 residues. The trim removed 0 bases at V and 3 bases at J, leaving 2 bases unmatched. Germline V gene sequence: CDR1 MGHRA, CDR2 YSYEKL.

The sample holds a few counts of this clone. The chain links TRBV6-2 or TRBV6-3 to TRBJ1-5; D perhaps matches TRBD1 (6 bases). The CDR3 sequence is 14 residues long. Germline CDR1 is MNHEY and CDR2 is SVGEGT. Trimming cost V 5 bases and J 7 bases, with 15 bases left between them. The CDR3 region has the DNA TGTGCCAGCAGTGACGACAGGTATATACAGCCCCAGCATTTT. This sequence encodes CASSDDRYIQPQHF.

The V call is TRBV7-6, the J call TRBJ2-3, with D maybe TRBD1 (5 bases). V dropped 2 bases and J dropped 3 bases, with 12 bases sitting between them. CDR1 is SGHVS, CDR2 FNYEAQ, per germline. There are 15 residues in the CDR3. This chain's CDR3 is CASSLKPGLTDTQYF. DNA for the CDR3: TGTGCCAGCAGCTTAAAACCAGGGTTGACAGATACGCAGTATTTT.

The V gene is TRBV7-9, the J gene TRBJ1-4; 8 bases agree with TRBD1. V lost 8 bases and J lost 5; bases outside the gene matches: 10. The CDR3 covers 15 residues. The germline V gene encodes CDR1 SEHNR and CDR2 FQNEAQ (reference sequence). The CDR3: CASHPFDRGNEKLFF. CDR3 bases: TGTGCCAGCCATCCCTTTGACAGGGGAAATGAAAAACTGTTTTTT. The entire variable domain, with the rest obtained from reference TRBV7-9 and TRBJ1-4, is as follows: DTGVSQNPRHKITKRGQNVTFRCDPISEHNRLYWYRQTLGQGPEFLTYFQNEAQLEKSRLLSDRFSAERPKGSFSTLEIQRTEQGDSAMYLCASHPFDRGNEKLFFGSGTQLSVL.

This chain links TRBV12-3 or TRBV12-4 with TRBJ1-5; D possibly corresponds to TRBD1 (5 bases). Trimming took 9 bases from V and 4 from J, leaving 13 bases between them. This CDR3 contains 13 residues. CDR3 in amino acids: CASGREGNQPQHF. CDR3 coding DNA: TGTGCCAGTGGCAGGGAGGGGAATCAGCCCCAGCATTTT.

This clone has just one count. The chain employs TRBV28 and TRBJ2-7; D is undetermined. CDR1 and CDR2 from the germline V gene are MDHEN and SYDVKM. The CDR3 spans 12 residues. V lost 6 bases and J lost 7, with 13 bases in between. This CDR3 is CASSPLLGEQYF. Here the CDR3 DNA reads TGTGCCAGCAGCCCACTCCTTGGTGAGCAGTACTTC.

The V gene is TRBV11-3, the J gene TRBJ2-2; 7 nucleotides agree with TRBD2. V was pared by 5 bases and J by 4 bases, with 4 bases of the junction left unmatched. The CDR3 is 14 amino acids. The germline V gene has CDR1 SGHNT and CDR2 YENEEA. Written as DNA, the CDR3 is TGTGCCAGCAGCCCCCCGGGAGGCACCGGGGAGCTGTTTTTT. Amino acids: CASSPPGGTGELFF.

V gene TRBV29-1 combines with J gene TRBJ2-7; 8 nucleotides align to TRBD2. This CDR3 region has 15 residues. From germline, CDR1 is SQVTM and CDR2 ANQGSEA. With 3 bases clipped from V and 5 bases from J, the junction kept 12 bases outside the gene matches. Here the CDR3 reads CSVDLPGLGNDEQYF. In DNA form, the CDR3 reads TGCAGCGTTGACCTACCGGGACTAGGCAACGACGAGCAGTACTTC.

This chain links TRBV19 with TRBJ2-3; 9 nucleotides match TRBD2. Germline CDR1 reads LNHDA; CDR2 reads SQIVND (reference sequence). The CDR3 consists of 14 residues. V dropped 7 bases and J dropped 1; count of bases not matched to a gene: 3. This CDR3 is CASKTSGGTDTQYF. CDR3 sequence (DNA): TGTGCCAGTAAGACTAGCGGTGGCACAGATACGCAGTATTTT.

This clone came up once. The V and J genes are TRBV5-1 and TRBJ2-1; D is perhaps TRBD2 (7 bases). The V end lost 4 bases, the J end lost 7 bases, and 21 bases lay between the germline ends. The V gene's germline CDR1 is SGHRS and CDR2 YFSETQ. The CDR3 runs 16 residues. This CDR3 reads CASSPRGASLRNEQFF. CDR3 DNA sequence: TGCGCCAGCAGCCCCCGGGGGGCCTCCTTACGGAATGAGCAGTTCTTC.

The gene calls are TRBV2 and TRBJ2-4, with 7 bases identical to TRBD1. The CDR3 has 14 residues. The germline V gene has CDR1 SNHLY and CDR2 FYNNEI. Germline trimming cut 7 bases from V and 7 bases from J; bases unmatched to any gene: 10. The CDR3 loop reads CASIVSGTVNIQYF. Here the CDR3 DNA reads TGTGCCAGCATAGTTTCGGGGACAGTTAACATTCAGTACTTC.

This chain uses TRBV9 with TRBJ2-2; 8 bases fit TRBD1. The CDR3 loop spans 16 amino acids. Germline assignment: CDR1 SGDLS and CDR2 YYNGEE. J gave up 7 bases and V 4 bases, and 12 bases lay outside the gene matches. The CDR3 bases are TGTGCCAGCAGCCCTCACCTCGCAGGGGGCGGCGGGGAGCTGTTTTTT. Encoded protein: CASSPHLAGGGGELFF.

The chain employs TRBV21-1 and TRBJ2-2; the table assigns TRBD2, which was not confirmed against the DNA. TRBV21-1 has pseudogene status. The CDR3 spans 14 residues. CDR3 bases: TGTGCCAGCAGCGGGAGGGGCGACACCGGGGAGCTGTTTTTT. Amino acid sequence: CASSGRGDTGELFF.

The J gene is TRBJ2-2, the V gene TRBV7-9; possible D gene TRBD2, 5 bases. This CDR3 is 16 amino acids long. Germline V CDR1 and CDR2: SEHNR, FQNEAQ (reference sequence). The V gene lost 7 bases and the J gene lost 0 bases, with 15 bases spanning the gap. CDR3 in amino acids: CASIERTDSNTGELFF. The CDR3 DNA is TGTGCCAGCATCGAGAGGACTGACTCGAACACCGGGGAGCTGTTTTTT. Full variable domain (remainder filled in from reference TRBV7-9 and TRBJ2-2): DTGVSQNPRHKITKRGQNVTFRCDPISEHNRLYWYRQTLGQGPEFLTYFQNEAQLEKSRLLSDRFSAERPKGSFSTLEIQRTEQGDSAMYLCASIERTDSNTGELFFGEGSRLTVL.